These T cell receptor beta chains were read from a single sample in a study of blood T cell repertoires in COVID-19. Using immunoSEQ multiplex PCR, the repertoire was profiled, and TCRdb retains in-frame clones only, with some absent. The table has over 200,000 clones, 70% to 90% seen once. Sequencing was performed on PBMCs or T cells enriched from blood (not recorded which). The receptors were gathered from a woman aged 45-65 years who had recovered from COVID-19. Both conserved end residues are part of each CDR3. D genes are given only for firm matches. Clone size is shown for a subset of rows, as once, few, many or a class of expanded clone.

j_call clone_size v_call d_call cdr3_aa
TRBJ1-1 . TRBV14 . CASSQERVGGTEAFF
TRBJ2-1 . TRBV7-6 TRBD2 CASSRTGLGRNYNEQFF
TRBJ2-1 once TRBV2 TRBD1 CASRNRGPEFF
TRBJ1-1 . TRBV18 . CASSSTGRILSEAFF
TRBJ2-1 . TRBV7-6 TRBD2 CASSPGLAGAYNEQFF
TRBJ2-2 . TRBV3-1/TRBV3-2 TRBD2 CASSQAVRTSVSTGELFF
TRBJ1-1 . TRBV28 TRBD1 CASSLFLPWGDSRPMNTEAFF
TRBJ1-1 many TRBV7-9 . CASSLGGWGVEAFF
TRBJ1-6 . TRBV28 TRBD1 CASRQGYNSPLHF
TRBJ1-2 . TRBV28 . CASILGGQDGYTF
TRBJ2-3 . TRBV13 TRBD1 CASSPWDSADTQYF
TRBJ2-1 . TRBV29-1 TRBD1 CSVELGRDRAFGEQFF
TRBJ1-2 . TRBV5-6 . CASSLSETFHYGYTF
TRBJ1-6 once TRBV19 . CASKEGGNSPLHF
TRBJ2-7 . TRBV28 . CASSFSGPYEQYF
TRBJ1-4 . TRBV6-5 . CASSYDIRREKLFF
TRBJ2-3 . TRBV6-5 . CASSLQGRSTDTQYF
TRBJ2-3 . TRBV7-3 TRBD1 CASSLRGQLTDTQYF
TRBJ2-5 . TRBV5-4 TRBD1 CASSPGTGGFGETQYF
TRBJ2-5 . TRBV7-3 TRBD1 CASSPDRDETQYF
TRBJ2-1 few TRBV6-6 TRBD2 CASNRMTSGIQGNEQFF
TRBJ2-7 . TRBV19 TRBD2 CASSPISGNYEQYF
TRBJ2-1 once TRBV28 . CASRWTRPGYNEQFF
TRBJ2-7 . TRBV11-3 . CASSFSGRGYEQYF
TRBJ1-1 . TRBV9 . CASSPPLTVMSTEAFF
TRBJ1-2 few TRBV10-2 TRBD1 CASSLGQAFTTYGYTF
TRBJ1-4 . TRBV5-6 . CASSLAGTLREKLFF
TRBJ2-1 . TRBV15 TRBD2 CATSPRLADNEQFF
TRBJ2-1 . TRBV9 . CASSPETTRSYNEQFF
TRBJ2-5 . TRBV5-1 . CASSSQGLEQETQYF
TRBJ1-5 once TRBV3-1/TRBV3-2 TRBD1 CASSQRTGTGRGSNQPQHF
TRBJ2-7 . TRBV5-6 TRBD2 CASSLVAASGRNEQYF
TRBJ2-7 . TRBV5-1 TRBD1 CASSLRAGSRDRDHEQYF
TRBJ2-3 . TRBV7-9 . CALTGGTDTQYF
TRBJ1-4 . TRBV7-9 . CASSLDSGSNEKLFF
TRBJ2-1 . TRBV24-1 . CATSRGLEQFF
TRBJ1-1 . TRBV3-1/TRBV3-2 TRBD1 CASSRLQGDTEAFF
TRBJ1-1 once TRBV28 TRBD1 CASITGTDEAFF
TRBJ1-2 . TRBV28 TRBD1 CASSLASGGRYGYTF
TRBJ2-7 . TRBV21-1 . CASISLGTSGSLSSYEQYF
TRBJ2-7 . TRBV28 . CASSVDPITYF
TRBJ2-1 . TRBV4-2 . CASSQDLFLEQFF
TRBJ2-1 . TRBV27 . CASSLGLSSYNEQFF
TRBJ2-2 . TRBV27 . CASSLLTPAGPGELFF
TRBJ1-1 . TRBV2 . CASSEGAGTEAFF
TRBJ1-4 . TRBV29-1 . CSVYSTGTNEKLFF
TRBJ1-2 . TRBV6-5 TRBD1 CASSARGNGYTF
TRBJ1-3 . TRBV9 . CASSRRQGNTIYF
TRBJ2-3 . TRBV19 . CASSHGVNTQYF
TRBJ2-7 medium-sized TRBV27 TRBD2 CASSLRSGGDEQYF
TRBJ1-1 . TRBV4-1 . CASSQGTPYTEAFF
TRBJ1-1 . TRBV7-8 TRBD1 CASSIRQGSTEAFF
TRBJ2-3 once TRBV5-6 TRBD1 CASSSIVGTVSTDTQYF
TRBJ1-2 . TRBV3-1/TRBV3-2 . CASSRTAGNYGYTF
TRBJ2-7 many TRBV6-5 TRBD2 CASGPFSGSSLEQYF
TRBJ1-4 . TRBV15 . CATRSGGNEKLFF
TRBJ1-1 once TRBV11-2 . CASSLDRGGMGAYF
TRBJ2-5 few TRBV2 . CASSETEVGTQYF
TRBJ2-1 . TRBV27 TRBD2 CASSPLLAGDEQFF
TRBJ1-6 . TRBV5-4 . CASSGTGGLSYNSPLHF